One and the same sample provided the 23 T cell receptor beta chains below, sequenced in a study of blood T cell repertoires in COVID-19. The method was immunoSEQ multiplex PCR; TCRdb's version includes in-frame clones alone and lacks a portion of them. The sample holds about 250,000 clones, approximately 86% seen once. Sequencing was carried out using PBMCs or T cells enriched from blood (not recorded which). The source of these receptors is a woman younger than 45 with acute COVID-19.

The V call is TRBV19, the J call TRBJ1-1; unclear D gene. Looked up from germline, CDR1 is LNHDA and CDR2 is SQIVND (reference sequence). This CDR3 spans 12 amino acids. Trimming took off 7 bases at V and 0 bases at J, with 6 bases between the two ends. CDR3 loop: CASTSVNTEAFF. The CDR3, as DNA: TGTGCCAGTACGTCAGTGAACACTGAAGCTTTCTTT.

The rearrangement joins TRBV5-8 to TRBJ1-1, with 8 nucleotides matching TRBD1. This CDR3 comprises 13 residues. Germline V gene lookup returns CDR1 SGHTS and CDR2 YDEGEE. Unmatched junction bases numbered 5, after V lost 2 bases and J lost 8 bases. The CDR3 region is CASSFRDRFEAFF. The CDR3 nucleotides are TGTGCCAGCAGCTTCCGGGACAGGTTCGAAGCTTTCTTT.

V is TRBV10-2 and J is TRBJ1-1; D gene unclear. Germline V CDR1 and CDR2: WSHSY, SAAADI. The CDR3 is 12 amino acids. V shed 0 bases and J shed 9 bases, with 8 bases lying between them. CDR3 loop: CASSESSSQAFF. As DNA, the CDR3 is TGCGCCAGCAGTGAGTCGAGCTCCCAAGCTTTCTTT.

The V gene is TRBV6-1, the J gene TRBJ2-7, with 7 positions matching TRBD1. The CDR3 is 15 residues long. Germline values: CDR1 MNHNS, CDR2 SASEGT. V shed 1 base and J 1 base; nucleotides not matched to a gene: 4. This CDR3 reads CASSEEGRGSYEQYF. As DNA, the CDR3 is TGTGCCAGCAGTGAAGAGGGCAGGGGGTCCTACGAGCAGTACTTC.

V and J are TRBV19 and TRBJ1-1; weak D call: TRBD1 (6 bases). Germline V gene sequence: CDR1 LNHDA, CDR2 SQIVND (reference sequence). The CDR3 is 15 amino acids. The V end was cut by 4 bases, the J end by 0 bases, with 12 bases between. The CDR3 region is CASSTRQVVNTEAFF. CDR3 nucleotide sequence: TGTGCCAGTAGTACCCGACAGGTTGTGAACACTGAAGCTTTCTTT.

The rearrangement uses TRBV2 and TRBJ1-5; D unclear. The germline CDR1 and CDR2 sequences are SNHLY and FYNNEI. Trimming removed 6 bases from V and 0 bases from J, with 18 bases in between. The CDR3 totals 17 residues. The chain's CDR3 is CASRPRAIRDSNQPQHF. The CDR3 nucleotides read TGTGCCAGCAGGCCTAGGGCTATCCGGGATAGCAATCAGCCCCAGCATTTT.

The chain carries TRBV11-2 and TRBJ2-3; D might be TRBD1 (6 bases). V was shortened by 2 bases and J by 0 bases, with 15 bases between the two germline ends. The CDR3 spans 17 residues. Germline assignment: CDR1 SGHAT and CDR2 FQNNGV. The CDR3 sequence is CASSLTPQGFSTDTQYF. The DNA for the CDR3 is TGTGCCAGCAGCTTAACCCCACAGGGCTTTAGCACAGATACGCAGTATTTT.

CDR3 sequence (DNA): TGCGCCAGCAGCCAAGTGGACAGGGTCGAGACCCAGTACTTC. This translates into CASSQVDRVETQYF. V is TRBV4-1 and J is TRBJ2-5; TRBD1 agrees at 8 bases. The V gene's germline CDR1 is MGHRA and CDR2 YSYEKL. The trim removed 1 base at V and 5 bases at J, leaving 3 bases unmatched. The CDR3 is made up of 14 amino acids.

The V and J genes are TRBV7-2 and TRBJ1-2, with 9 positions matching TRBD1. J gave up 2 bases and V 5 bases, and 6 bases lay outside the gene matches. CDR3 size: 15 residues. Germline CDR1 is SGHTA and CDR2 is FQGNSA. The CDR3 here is CASSPGTGKNYGYTF. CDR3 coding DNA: TGTGCCAGCAGCCCCGGGACAGGGAAAAACTATGGCTACACCTTC. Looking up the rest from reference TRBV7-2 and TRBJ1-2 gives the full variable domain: GAGVSQSPSNKVTEKGKDVELRCDPISGHTALYWYRQSLGQGLEFLIYFQGNSAPDKSGLPSDRFSAERTGGSVSTLTIQRTQQEDSAVYLCASSPGTGKNYGYTFGSGTRLTVV.

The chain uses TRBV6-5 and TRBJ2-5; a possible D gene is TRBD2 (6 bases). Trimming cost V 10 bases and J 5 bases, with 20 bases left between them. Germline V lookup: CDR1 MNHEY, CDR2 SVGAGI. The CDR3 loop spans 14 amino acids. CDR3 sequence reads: CATRRGGNGETQYF. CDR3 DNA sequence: TGTGCCACCAGAAGAGGAGGGAACGGGGAGACCCAGTACTTC.

This CDR3 reads CASSSGLAGATYEQYF. The CDR3 nucleotides read TGTGCCAGCAGCTCGGGACTAGCGGGGGCTACCTACGAGCAGTACTTC. V is TRBV7-8 and J is TRBJ2-7, with 14 positions matching TRBD2. CDR1 and CDR2 (germline): SGHVS, FQNEAQ. The CDR3 sequence is 16 residues long. V was clipped by 4 bases and J by 2 bases; unmatched bases: 4.

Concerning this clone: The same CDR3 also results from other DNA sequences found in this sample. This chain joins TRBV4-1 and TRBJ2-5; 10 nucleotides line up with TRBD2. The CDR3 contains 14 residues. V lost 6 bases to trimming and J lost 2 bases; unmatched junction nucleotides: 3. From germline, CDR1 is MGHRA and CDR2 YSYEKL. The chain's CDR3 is CASSQLAGQETQYF. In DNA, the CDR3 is TGCGCCAGCAGTCAACTAGCGGGGCAAGAGACCCAGTACTTC.

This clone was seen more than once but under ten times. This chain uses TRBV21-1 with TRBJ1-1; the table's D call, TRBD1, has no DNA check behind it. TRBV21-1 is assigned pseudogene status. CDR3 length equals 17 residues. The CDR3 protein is CASSKVGANLVGTEAFF. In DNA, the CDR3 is TGTGCCAGCAGCAAAGTTGGGGCCAACCTGGTTGGAACTGAAGCTTTCTTT.

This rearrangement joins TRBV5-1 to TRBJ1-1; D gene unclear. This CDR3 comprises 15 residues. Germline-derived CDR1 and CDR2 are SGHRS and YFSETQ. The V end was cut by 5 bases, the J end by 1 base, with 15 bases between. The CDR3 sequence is CASRFLMAPNTEAFF. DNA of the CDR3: TGCGCCAGCAGATTTCTGATGGCCCCGAACACTGAAGCTTTCTTT.

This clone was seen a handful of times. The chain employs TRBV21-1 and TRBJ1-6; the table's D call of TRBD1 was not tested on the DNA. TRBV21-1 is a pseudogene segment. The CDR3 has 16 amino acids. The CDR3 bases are TGTGCCAGTGCCGGGACAGGGATGAGTCAGAGCTCACCCCTCCACTTT. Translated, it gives CASAGTGMSQSSPLHF.

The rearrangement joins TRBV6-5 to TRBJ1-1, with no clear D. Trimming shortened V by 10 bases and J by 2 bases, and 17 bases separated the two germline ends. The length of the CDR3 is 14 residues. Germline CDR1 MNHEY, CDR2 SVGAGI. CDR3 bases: TGTGCCACCAAAAGTGGGCCTATAAACACTGAAGCTTTCTTT. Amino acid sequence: CATKSGPINTEAFF.

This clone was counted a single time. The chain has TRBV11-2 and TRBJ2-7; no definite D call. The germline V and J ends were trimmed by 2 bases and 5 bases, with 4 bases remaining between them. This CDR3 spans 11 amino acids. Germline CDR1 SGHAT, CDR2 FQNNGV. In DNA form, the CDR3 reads TGTGCCAGCAGCTTATATGACGAGCAGTACTTC. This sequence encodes CASSLYDEQYF.

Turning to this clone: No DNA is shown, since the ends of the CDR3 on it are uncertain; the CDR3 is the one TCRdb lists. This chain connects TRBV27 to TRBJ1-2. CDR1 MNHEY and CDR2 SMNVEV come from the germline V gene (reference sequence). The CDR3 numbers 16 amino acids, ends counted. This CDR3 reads CASSSSDSGADYGYTF.

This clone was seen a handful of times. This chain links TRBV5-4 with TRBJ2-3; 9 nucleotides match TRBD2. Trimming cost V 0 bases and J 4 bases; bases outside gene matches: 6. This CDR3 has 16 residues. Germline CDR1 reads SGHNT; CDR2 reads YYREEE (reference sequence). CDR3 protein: CASSLAGASGADTQYF. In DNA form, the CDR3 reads TGTGCCAGCAGCTTGGCCGGGGCTAGCGGGGCAGATACGCAGTATTTT.

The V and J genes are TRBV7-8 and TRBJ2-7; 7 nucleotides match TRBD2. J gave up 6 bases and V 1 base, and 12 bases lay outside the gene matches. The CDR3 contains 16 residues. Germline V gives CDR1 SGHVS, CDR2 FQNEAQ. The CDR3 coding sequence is TGTGCCAGCAGCTTAGGTTGGGCGGGGGACCCTCGCGAGCAGTACTTC. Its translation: CASSLGWAGDPREQYF.

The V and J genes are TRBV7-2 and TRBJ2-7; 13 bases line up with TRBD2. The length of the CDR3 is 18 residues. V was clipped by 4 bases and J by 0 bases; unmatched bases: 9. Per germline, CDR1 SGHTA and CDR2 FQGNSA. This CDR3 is CASSSRTSGGYLSYEQYF. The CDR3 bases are TGTGCCAGCAGCTCCCGGACTAGCGGGGGATACCTCTCCTACGAGCAGTACTTC.

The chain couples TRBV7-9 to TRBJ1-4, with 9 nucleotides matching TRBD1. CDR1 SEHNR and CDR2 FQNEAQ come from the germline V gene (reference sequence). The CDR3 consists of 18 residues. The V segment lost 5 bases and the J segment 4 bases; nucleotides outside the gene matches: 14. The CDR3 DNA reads TGTGCCAGCAGCCGGCTAGGGATCTTGGGACAGGGTAATGAAAAACTGTTTTTT. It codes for CASSRLGILGQGNEKLFF.

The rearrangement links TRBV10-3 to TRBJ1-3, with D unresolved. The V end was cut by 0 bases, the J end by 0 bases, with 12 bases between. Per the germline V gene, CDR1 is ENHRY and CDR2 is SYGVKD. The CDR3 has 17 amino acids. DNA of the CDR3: TGTGCCATCAGTGAGTCCGCCGGGAGGTCCTCTGGAAACACCATATATTTT. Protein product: CAISESAGRSSGNTIYF.